This passage covers 28 T cell receptor beta chains from one sample sequenced in a study of blood T cell repertoires in COVID-19. Some clones are missing from TCRdb's copy, which holds only in-frame ones; the method was immunoSEQ multiplex PCR. The sample contains about 210,000 clones, roughly 94% of which appear only once. Sequenced input: peripheral blood. These receptors were collected from a man aged 25 to 45 with acute or convalescent COVID-19.

The chain recombines TRBV15 with TRBJ1-3, with D uncertain. Trimming took off 8 bases at V and 0 bases at J, with 8 bases between the two ends. The CDR3 has 13 residues. CDR1 LNHNV and CDR2 YYDKDF come from the germline V gene (reference sequence). CDR3 protein: CATRYSSGNTIYF. The CDR3 DNA sequence: TGTGCCACCCGGTACAGCTCTGGAAACACCATATATTTT. Full variable domain (outside the CDR3, taken from reference TRBV15 and TRBJ1-3): DAMVIQNPRYQVTQFGKPVTLSCSQTLNHNVMYWYQQKSSQAPKLLFHYYDKDFNNEADTPDNFQSRRPNTSFCFLDIRSPGLGDTAMYLCATRYSSGNTIYFGEGSWLTVV.

In this sample, this clone turned up once. The chain employs TRBV28 and TRBJ2-7; 9 nucleotides agree with TRBD2. V lost 6 bases to trimming and J lost 2 bases; unmatched junction nucleotides: 11. There are 16 residues in the CDR3. CDR1 and CDR2 from the germline V gene are MDHEN and SYDVKM. This CDR3 reads CASSQTSGGKPYEQYF. CDR3 coding DNA: TGTGCCAGCAGCCAGACTAGCGGAGGGAAACCCTACGAGCAGTACTTC.

This chain connects TRBV30 to TRBJ2-2, with TRBD1 as a possible D gene (5 bases). Germline CDR1 and CDR2: GTSNPN and SVGIG (reference sequence). The CDR3 contains 12 residues. V lost 3 bases to trimming and J lost 6 bases, with 8 bases between them. The CDR3 nucleotides read TGTGCCTGGAGCAGGGTTCCCGGGGAGCTGTTTTTT. Its translation: CAWSRVPGELFF.

The V and J genes are TRBV28 and TRBJ1-5, with D perhaps matching TRBD1 (5 bases). Germline V lookup: CDR1 MDHEN, CDR2 SYDVKM. Trimming removed 4 bases from V and 7 bases from J, with 20 bases in between. This CDR3 is 16 amino acids long. CDR3 nucleotide sequence: TGTGCCAGCAGTTCATCCCCCCTAGTTAGGGGCCAGCCCCAGCATTTT. Translation: CASSSSPLVRGQPQHF.

The chain uses TRBV5-4 and TRBJ2-5; TRBD2 agrees at 14 bases. With 4 bases clipped from V and 3 bases from J, the junction kept 14 bases outside the gene matches. The length of the CDR3 is 19 residues. Per the germline V gene, CDR1 is SGHNT and CDR2 is YYREEE (reference sequence). The CDR3 sequence: CASSTGTSGGYNSKETQYF. CDR3 sequence (DNA): TGTGCCAGCAGCACCGGGACTAGCGGGGGCTACAATTCCAAAGAGACCCAGTACTTC.

V usage is TRBV15 and J usage is TRBJ2-4; 7 bases are a match to TRBD1. There are 16 residues in the CDR3. Trimming at V came to 0 bases and at J to 4 bases, leaving 6 bases not matched to a gene. The V gene's germline CDR1 is LNHNV and CDR2 YYDKDF (reference sequence). CDR3 sequence (DNA): TGTGCCACCAGCAGAGAACAGGGGATGGGAAAAAACATTCAGTACTTC. It is translated as CATSREQGMGKNIQYF.

V is TRBV6-5 and J is TRBJ1-1; D uncertain. Germline loops: CDR1 MNHEY, CDR2 SVGAGI. V was cut by 3 bases and J by 5 bases, with 16 bases left in between. The CDR3 contains 15 residues. The CDR3 spells CASSYRRGIRTEAFF. DNA for the CDR3: TGTGCCAGCAGTTATCGTAGAGGGATAAGGACTGAAGCTTTCTTT.

This clone was recorded once. The genes are TRBV28 and TRBJ1-1, with D possibly matching TRBD1 (5 bases). V lost 2 bases, J lost 2 bases, and 9 bases lay in between. This CDR3 comprises 14 residues. CDR1 is MDHEN, CDR2 SYDVKM, per germline. CDR3 region: CASSLGGTNTEAFF. CDR3 nucleotide sequence: TGTGCCAGCAGTTTAGGGGGGACTAACACTGAAGCTTTCTTT.

J is TRBJ1-6 and V is TRBV9; D is unclear. V gave up 0 bases and J gave up 5 bases, with 9 bases separating them. This CDR3 contains 15 residues. Per the germline V gene, CDR1 is SGDLS and CDR2 is YYNGEE. The CDR3, as DNA: TGTGCCAGCAGCGTAGTAGGCGGAGATAATTCACCCCTCCACTTT. Translated: CASSVVGGDNSPLHF.

V and J are TRBV5-6 and TRBJ2-1, with TRBD1 identical over 8 bases. This CDR3 region has 13 residues. From germline, CDR1 is SGHDT and CDR2 YYEEEE. The junction had 6 bases not matched to a gene; V was cut back by 6 bases and J by 7 bases. The CDR3 DNA is TGTGCCAGCACCCGGGACAGGAAAAATGAGCAGTTCTTC. Translated, it gives CASTRDRKNEQFF.

The chain is built from TRBV6-4 and TRBJ1-5, with D uncertain. V was pared by 7 bases and J by 3 bases, with 13 bases between. The CDR3 sequence is 14 residues long. CDR1 is MRHNA, CDR2 SNTAGT, per germline. Here the CDR3 DNA reads TGTGCCAGCATTATTCGACGGGTCAATCAGCCCCAGCATTTT. This translates into CASIIRRVNQPQHF.

CDR3 sequence: CASRRNSYEQYF. The CDR3 DNA reads as TGTGCCTCCAGGCGTAACTCCTACGAGCAGTACTTC. The chain recombines TRBV6-5 with TRBJ2-7; D gene uncertain. Between the trimmed V and J ends, which lost 11 bases and 0 bases, there was a span of 11 bases. The CDR3 consists of 12 residues. Germline V gene data show CDR1 as MNHEY and CDR2 as SVGAGI.

The chain links TRBV25-1 to TRBJ2-4; 9 nucleotides match TRBD1. J gave up 0 bases and V 3 bases, and 3 bases lay outside the gene matches. The CDR3 contains 16 residues. Germline V gives CDR1 MGHDK, CDR2 SYGVNS. The CDR3 DNA sequence: TGTGCCAGCAGTGAGGCGGGACAGGGAGCCAAAAACATTCAGTACTTC. Protein sequence: CASSEAGQGAKNIQYF.

The rearrangement links TRBV5-5 to TRBJ2-7; maybe TRBD1 (6 bases). The CDR3 runs to 14 residues. V lost 8 bases and J 3 bases, leaving 18 bases between the germline ends. CDR1 is SGHKS, CDR2 YYEKEE, per germline (reference sequence). CDR3 sequence reads: CASKLGTSNYEQYF. Written as DNA, the CDR3 is TGTGCCAGTAAACTCGGGACATCTAACTACGAGCAGTACTTC.

The chain is built from TRBV12-3 or TRBV12-4 and TRBJ1-5, with D unresolved. The CDR3 has 13 amino acids. Deletions cut 6 bases from V and 4 bases from J, with 10 bases between. CDR3 amino acids: CASSYAANQPQHF. As DNA, the CDR3 is TGTGCCAGCAGCTATGCCGCAAATCAGCCCCAGCATTTT.

This clone appeared a single time. The chain is built from TRBV11-2 and TRBJ1-4; the match to TRBD1 covers 7 bases. The CDR3 spans 14 residues. The V gene end was trimmed by 8 bases and the J gene end by 3 bases; junction bases not matched to a gene: 6. Germline CDR1 is SGHAT and CDR2 is FQNNGV. The CDR3 here is CASATGTANEKLFF. For the CDR3, the DNA is TGTGCCAGCGCAACAGGGACAGCTAATGAAAAACTGTTTTTT.

This sequence joins TRBV7-8 and TRBJ2-2; 10 nucleotides agree with TRBD1. CDR1 is SGHVS and CDR2 is FQNEAQ in the germline V gene. This CDR3 has 16 amino acids. V shed 5 bases and J 4 bases; nucleotides not matched to a gene: 7. Written as DNA, the CDR3 is TGTGCCAGCAGCCTAGATAGACAGGGGGCCACCGGGGAGCTGTTTTTT. Translation gives CASSLDRQGATGELFF.

The chain has TRBV9 and TRBJ2-1; 7 bases are a match to TRBD2. The germline gives CDR1 SGDLS, CDR2 YYNGEE. V dropped 0 bases and J dropped 8; count of bases not matched to a gene: 11. The CDR3 consists of 16 residues. CDR3 coding DNA: TGTGCCAGCAGCGTAGAAGGTAGCGGGTCGCTCTATGAGCAGTTCTTC. Translating it yields CASSVEGSGSLYEQFF. Complete variable domain (other parts from reference TRBV9 and TRBJ2-1): DSGVTQTPKHLITATGQRVTLRCSPRSGDLSVYWYQQSLDQGLQFLIQYYNGEERAKGNILERFSAQQFPDLHSELNLSSLELGDSALYFCASSVEGSGSLYEQFFGPGTRLTVL.

The rearrangement joins TRBV5-1 to TRBJ2-4; 7 nucleotides line up with TRBD1. Germline V gives CDR1 SGHRS, CDR2 YFSETQ. V lost 3 bases, J lost 0 bases, and 18 bases stayed unmatched. The CDR3 extends over 20 amino acids. CDR3 nucleotides: TGCGCCAGCAGCTCCGGGGTTTCCGGGACAGCCCTTTTAGCCAAAAACATTCAGTACTTC. Protein: CASSSGVSGTALLAKNIQYF.

V and J are TRBV30 and TRBJ2-5; 8 bases are a match to TRBD1. Germline assignment: CDR1 GTSNPN and CDR2 SVGIG (reference sequence). The J segment lost 5 bases and the V segment lost 2 bases, leaving 1 base of the junction unmatched. CDR3 length equals 12 residues. The CDR3: CAWSYRGETQYF. CDR3 coding DNA: TGTGCCTGGAGTTACAGGGGGGAGACCCAGTACTTC.

This clone was detected only once. The chain links TRBV28 to TRBJ1-2; 8 bases are a match to TRBD1. Germline V gives CDR1 MDHEN, CDR2 SYDVKM. This CDR3 is 16 amino acids long. V lost 2 bases to trimming and J lost 7 bases; unmatched junction nucleotides: 12. CDR3 amino acids: CASSLAWTGSPSGYTF. The CDR3 DNA reads TGTGCCAGCAGTTTAGCCTGGACAGGGAGCCCGAGTGGCTACACCTTC.

A single count supports this clone. V gene TRBV5-1 combines with J gene TRBJ2-7; D may be TRBD2 (6 bases). V lost 0 bases to trimming and J lost 7 bases, with 14 bases between them. This CDR3 has 14 amino acids. In germline, CDR1 is SGHRS, CDR2 YFSETQ. CDR3 in amino acids: CASSLAGPRGEQYF. The CDR3 region has the DNA TGCGCCAGCAGCTTGGCTGGGCCCCGGGGGGAGCAGTACTTC. The full variable domain, in which reference TRBV5-1 and TRBJ2-7 provide the parts outside the CDR3, is KAGVTQTPRYLIKTRGQQVTLSCSPISGHRSVSWYQQTPGQGLQFLFEYFSETQRNKGNFPGRFSGRQFSNSRSEMNVSTLELGDSALYLCASSLAGPRGEQYFGPGTRLTVT.

The V gene is TRBV14, the J gene TRBJ2-5; 7 positions agree with TRBD1. CDR3 length: 12 residues. Germline V CDR1 and CDR2: SGHDN, FVKESK. J was trimmed by 10 bases and V by 5 bases; bases with no gene match: 7. The CDR3 is CASSVTGDGQYF. CDR3 DNA sequence: TGTGCCAGCAGCGTTACAGGGGATGGCCAGTACTTC.

This rearrangement joins TRBV5-1 to TRBJ2-3; TRBD2 matches at 11 bases. Germline CDR1 reads SGHRS; CDR2 reads YFSETQ. This CDR3 comprises 18 residues. V was pared by 3 bases and J by 6 bases, with 15 bases of the junction left unmatched. CDR3 coding DNA: TGCGCCAGCAGCTCAACACCGGGATTAGCGGGAGGGCCCGATACGCAGTATTTT. This codes for CASSSTPGLAGGPDTQYF.

The table lists this clone with a count of one. The chain is built from TRBV18 and TRBJ2-7; 8 nucleotides align to TRBD1. The germline V gene encodes CDR1 KGHSH and CDR2 LQKENI. The CDR3 covers 14 residues. The V gene end was trimmed by 2 bases and the J gene end by 3 bases; junction bases not matched to a gene: 3. CDR3 in amino acids: CASSPWDRLYEQYF. The CDR3 nucleotides are TGTGCCAGCTCACCATGGGACAGGCTCTACGAGCAGTACTTC.

The chain is built from TRBV5-8 and TRBJ2-7; D is unclear. This CDR3 contains 11 residues. Between the trimmed V and J ends, which lost 4 bases and 1 base, there was a span of 3 bases. CDR1 and CDR2 (germline): SGHTS, YDEGEE. In DNA, the CDR3 is TGTGCCAGCAGCCGTTCCTACGAGCAGTACTTC. As protein: CASSRSYEQYF.

This chain uses TRBV7-6 with TRBJ1-2, with D maybe TRBD1 (6 bases). Trimming took off 1 base at V and 13 bases at J, with 28 bases between the two ends. This CDR3 contains 17 residues. Germline CDR1 is SGHVS and CDR2 is FNYEAQ. The DNA for the CDR3 is TGTGCCAGCAGCTTAGGCCCTGCGCAACTGAAAGGGGGTGGGCTCACCTTC. Its protein product is CASSLGPAQLKGGGLTF.

The rearrangement links TRBV27 to TRBJ2-7; D ambiguous. V dropped 3 bases and J dropped 5 bases, with 5 bases sitting between them. The CDR3 has 11 amino acids. Germline-derived CDR1 and CDR2 are MNHEY and SMNVEV (reference sequence). In nucleotides, the CDR3 is TGTGCCAGCAGTTTCGCGGACGAGCAGTACTTC. Protein sequence: CASSFADEQYF.